The 9 T cell receptor beta chains given below trace back to one sample, sequenced in a study of blood T cell repertoires in COVID-19. The repertoire was sequenced with immunoSEQ multiplex PCR; TCRdb's copy has only in-frame clones and lacks some. The table includes some 120,000 clones, about 70% detected once. The sequencing sample was made of peripheral blood. These receptors were collected from an elderly man with COVID-19, enrolled during active disease.

Here the CDR3 DNA reads TGTGCCAGCAGCCAAGATGGAACTACTCACAATGAGCAGTTCTTC. The encoded protein is CASSQDGTTHNEQFF. The genes are TRBV3-1 (or the pseudogene TRBV3-2) and TRBJ2-1; D remains ambiguous. The CDR3 consists of 15 residues. V was cut by 0 bases and J by 5 bases, with 11 bases left in between. CDR1 and CDR2 (germline): LGHDT, YNNKEL (reference sequence).

The chain combines TRBV28 with TRBJ1-6; 9 nucleotides match TRBD1. The CDR3 is 15 amino acids. V lost 2 bases and J lost 10; bases outside the gene matches: 6. The V gene's germline CDR1 is MDHEN and CDR2 SYDVKM. In DNA form, the CDR3 reads TGTGCCAGCAGTTTACCCGGGACAGGGACCTCACCCCTCCACTTT. It is translated as CASSLPGTGTSPLHF.

The chain links TRBV19 to TRBJ1-4; 8 nucleotides match TRBD1. The germline CDR1 and CDR2 sequences are LNHDA and SQIVND (reference sequence). The CDR3 totals 14 residues. Trimming at V came to 7 bases and at J to 7 bases, leaving 8 bases not matched to a gene. As DNA, the CDR3 is TGTGCCAGTAACATGGACAGGGAGGGTGAAAAACTGTTTTTT. It specifies CASNMDREGEKLFF.

The V call is TRBV7-2, the J call TRBJ2-1, with 9 positions matching TRBD2. Germline values: CDR1 SGHTA, CDR2 FQGNSA. Trimming took 3 bases from V and 2 from J; bases not matched to a gene: 2. This CDR3 is built from 15 residues. The CDR3 DNA sequence: TGTGCCAGCAGCTTGTCTAGCGGGACCTACAATGAGCAGTTCTTC. Its translation is CASSLSSGTYNEQFF.

In its sample, this clone was seen a few times. The rearrangement uses TRBV19 and TRBJ2-5; possible D gene TRBD1, 6 bases. This CDR3 has 13 residues. V gave up 4 bases and J gave up 5 bases, with 11 bases separating them. Germline V gives CDR1 LNHDA, CDR2 SQIVND (reference sequence). The CDR3: CASSRDMMETQYF. The CDR3 DNA reads as TGTGCCAGTAGTAGGGACATGATGGAGACCCAGTACTTC.

The chain carries TRBV6-5 and TRBJ1-1, with TRBD1 matching 7 bases. Germline CDR1 and CDR2: MNHEY and SVGAGI. The CDR3 covers 13 residues. V lost 4 bases and J lost 7; bases outside the gene matches: 6. CDR3 in DNA: TGTGCCAGCAGTTCTCCCGGGACAGATGAAGCTTTCTTT. This encodes CASSSPGTDEAFF.

The chain combines TRBV24-1 with TRBJ2-1; TRBD2 agrees at 11 bases. The germline V gene has CDR1 KGHDR and CDR2 SFDVKD. CDR3 size: 12 residues. The CDR3 DNA follows: TGTGCTGTCGGACTAGCGGGTGGTGAGCAGTTCTTC. It translates to CAVGLAGGEQFF.

The V call is TRBV5-6, the J call TRBJ1-4; TRBD1 matches at 8 bases. This CDR3 spans 15 amino acids. CDR1 is SGHDT, CDR2 YYEEEE, per germline. V shed 0 bases and J 7 bases; nucleotides not matched to a gene: 5. The CDR3 DNA is TGTGCCAGCAGCTTGGTGACAGGGGCGACTGAAAAACTGTTTTTT. Encoded protein: CASSLVTGATEKLFF.

The genes are TRBV7-9 and TRBJ2-6, with 7 bases lining up with TRBD2. The V gene's germline CDR1 is SEHNR and CDR2 FQNEAQ (reference sequence). J lost 0 bases, V lost 5 bases, and 7 bases had no gene match. The CDR3 loop spans 17 amino acids. CDR3 protein: CASSPAWGGSGANVLTF. CDR3 in DNA: TGTGCCAGCAGCCCCGCATGGGGGGGCTCTGGGGCCAACGTCCTGACTTTC.